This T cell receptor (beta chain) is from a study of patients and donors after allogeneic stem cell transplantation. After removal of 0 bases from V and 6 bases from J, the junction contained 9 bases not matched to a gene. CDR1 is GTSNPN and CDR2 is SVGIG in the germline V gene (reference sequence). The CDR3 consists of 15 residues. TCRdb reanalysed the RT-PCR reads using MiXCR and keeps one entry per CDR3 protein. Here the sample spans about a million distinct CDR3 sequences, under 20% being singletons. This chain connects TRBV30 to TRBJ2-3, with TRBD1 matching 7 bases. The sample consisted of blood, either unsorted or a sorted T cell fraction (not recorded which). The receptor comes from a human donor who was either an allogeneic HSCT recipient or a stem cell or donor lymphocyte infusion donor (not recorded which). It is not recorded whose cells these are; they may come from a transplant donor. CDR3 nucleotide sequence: TGTGCCTGGAGTGTACTGGGACAGACTACGGATACGCAGTATTTT. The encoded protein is CAWSVLGQTTDTQYF.